The 9 T cell receptor beta chains in this list originate from one sample, sequenced in a study of blood T cell repertoires in COVID-19. Produced via immunoSEQ multiplex PCR; TCRdb's table is partial and in-frame only. The sample gives about 180,000 clones, roughly 85% of which show up once; about 8.4% is in the top ten. Material for sequencing was PBMCs or T cells enriched from blood (not recorded which). The receptors originated from a woman aged 18-29 years who had recovered from COVID-19.

V usage is TRBV28 and J usage is TRBJ2-5; D possibly corresponds to TRBD2 (5 bases). Germline assignment: CDR1 MDHEN and CDR2 SYDVKM. CDR3 length: 12 amino acids. Between the trimmed V and J ends, which lost 7 bases and 4 bases, there was a span of 10 bases. The CDR3 nucleotides are TGTGCCAGCACCGACCGGGGAGAGACCCAGTACTTC. Encoded protein: CASTDRGETQYF.

This rearrangement joins TRBV5-5 to TRBJ2-6; TRBD1 matches 8 bases. CDR1 and CDR2 from the germline V gene are SGHKS and YYEKEE (reference sequence). With 4 bases clipped from V and 0 bases from J, the junction kept 3 bases outside the gene matches. The CDR3 totals 16 residues. The DNA for the CDR3 is TGTGCCAGCAGCACAGACAGGGGCTCTGGGGCCAACGTCCTGACTTTC. Its protein product is CASSTDRGSGANVLTF.

In regard to this clone: The junction and the germline gene differ at one end; a read error may be behind it. This chain connects TRBV2 to TRBJ2-7, with 7 nucleotides matching TRBD2. Germline CDR1 is SNHLY and CDR2 is FYNNEI. CDR3 size: 14 residues. The CDR3 here is CASSDPAKAARREF. The CDR3 DNA reads as TGTGCCAGCAGTGACCCGGCCAAAGCTGCCCGGCGGGAGTTC.

J is TRBJ2-2 and V is TRBV7-6, with TRBD1 matching over 9 bases. The germline gives CDR1 SGHVS, CDR2 FNYEAQ. V shed 5 bases and J 4 bases; nucleotides not matched to a gene: 8. This CDR3 is 16 amino acids long. DNA for the CDR3: TGTGCCAGCAGCCCAGCGACAGGGGGAGGCACCGGGGAGCTGTTTTTT. Protein: CASSPATGGGTGELFF.

The V and J genes are TRBV28 and TRBJ2-1; 7 bases are shared with TRBD1. Germline assignment: CDR1 MDHEN and CDR2 SYDVKM. The CDR3 totals 15 residues. The ends lost 6 bases at V and 2 bases at J; junction bases unmatched: 7. The CDR3 spells CASRPPGQTYNEQFF. CDR3 coding DNA: TGTGCCAGCAGACCACCGGGACAGACCTACAATGAGCAGTTCTTC. Based on the CDR3 plus reference TRBV28 and TRBJ2-1, the full variable domain is DVKVTQSSRYLVKRTGEKVFLECVQDMDHENMFWYRQDPGLGLRLIYFSYDVKMKEKGDIPEGYSVSREKKERFSLILESASTNQTSMYLCASRPPGQTYNEQFFGPGTRLTVL.

The chain combines TRBV18 with TRBJ2-7; the match to TRBD2 covers 16 bases. The CDR3 spans 14 residues. V lost 3 bases, J lost 7 bases, and 0 bases stayed unmatched. Germline loops: CDR1 KGHSH, CDR2 LQKENI. The CDR3 sequence is CASSPGLAGGEQYF. CDR3 DNA: TGTGCCAGCTCACCGGGACTAGCGGGAGGGGAGCAGTACTTC.

The chain recombines TRBV28 with TRBJ1-1; no clear D gene. Germline CDR1 MDHEN, CDR2 SYDVKM. The CDR3 covers 13 residues. Between the trimmed V and J ends, which lost 3 bases and 8 bases, there was a span of 13 bases. The DNA of the CDR3 is TGTGCCAGCAGTTTCCGAAGGCTAGGAGAAGCTTTCTTT. Amino acids: CASSFRRLGEAFF.

This clone has only one observation. The CDR3 DNA reads as TGTGCCAGCAGTGAAGGGGAGGGTTGGACTGAAGCTTTCTTT. Translating gives CASSEGEGWTEAFF. The chain has TRBV6-1 and TRBJ1-1; D remains unclear. The CDR3 totals 14 residues. Trimming removed 1 base at V and 5 bases at J, with 11 bases between. The germline V gene encodes CDR1 MNHNS and CDR2 SASEGT.

This clone was detected a few times. The V and J genes are TRBV7-9 and TRBJ2-1; 7 positions agree with TRBD1. Trimming took 1 base from V and 0 from J; bases not matched to a gene: 9. The CDR3 has 18 residues. Germline V gene lookup returns CDR1 SEHNR and CDR2 FQNEAQ (reference sequence). CDR3 nucleotides: TGTGCCAGCAGCTTAGTCCCAACGACAGGGAGCTCCTACAATGAGCAGTTCTTC. It codes for CASSLVPTTGSSYNEQFF.